Below are 10 T cell receptor beta chains sequenced from a single sample in a study of T-cell reconstitution after alpha-beta-depleted transplantation in children. Unique molecular identifiers were incorporated during preparation of the TCRbeta library. TCRdb called the PCR reads again in MiXCR, with one record for every CDR3 protein. This sample carries 300,000 to 400,000 distinct CDR3 sequences, 23% of them seen once, and the ten largest clones take 11%. Sample: PBMCs, mostly from graft donor cells, taken 180 days after TCRalphabeta/CD19-depleted stem cell transplant. The receptors were sampled from a male patient younger than 18 who had a stem cell transplant for acute lymphoblastic leukemia, so the T cells may come from the graft donor.

This clonotype has only a few counts. DNA of the CDR3: TGTGCCAGCAGCTCCGGGACTGCCGAGCAGTACTTC. Translation gives CASSSGTAEQYF. This chain links TRBV7-3 with TRBJ2-7; D possibly corresponds to TRBD2 (6 bases). Trimming shortened V by 4 bases and J by 6 bases, and 10 bases separated the two germline ends. From germline, CDR1 is SGHTA and CDR2 FQGTGA. The CDR3 has 12 amino acids.

This clonotype was detected a few times. The J gene is TRBJ2-5, the V gene TRBV18; no firm D call. CDR1 and CDR2 (germline): KGHSH, LQKENI. With 1 base removed from V and 2 bases from J, the gap between germline ends came to 11 bases. This CDR3 has 15 residues. CDR3: CASSPLMDRQETQYF. The CDR3 region has the DNA TGTGCCAGCTCACCACTGATGGATAGACAAGAGACCCAGTACTTC.

This clonotype was observed a handful of times. The chain recombines TRBV27 with TRBJ2-7; D possibly matches TRBD1 or TRBD2 (6 bases each). CDR1 is MNHEY, CDR2 SMNVEV, per germline (reference sequence). Trimming took off 6 bases at V and 2 bases at J, with 11 bases between the two ends. The CDR3 contains 13 residues. Written as DNA, the CDR3 is TGTGCCAGCAGCCACAGGGAGGCCTACGAGCAGTACTTC. This gives the protein CASSHREAYEQYF.

This clonotype was counted between two and nine times. This chain connects TRBV5-1 to TRBJ2-7, with D uncertain. This CDR3 spans 14 amino acids. Germline V CDR1 and CDR2: SGHRS, YFSETQ. The V end lost 2 bases, the J end lost 0 bases, and 9 bases lay between the germline ends. CDR3 sequence (DNA): TGCGCCAGCAGCTTATGGACGGACTCCTACGAGCAGTACTTC. Amino acids: CASSLWTDSYEQYF.

This clonotype was seen more than once but under ten times. This sequence joins TRBV3-1 and TRBJ1-1, with 7 positions matching TRBD1. Germline values: CDR1 LGHDT, CDR2 YNNKEL (reference sequence). The CDR3 is 16 residues long. V gave up 4 bases and J gave up 0 bases; unmatched junction bases: 8. For the CDR3, the DNA is TGTGCCAGCAGCCGGGGACAGTACAGGATGAACACTGAAGCTTTCTTT. Amino acids: CASSRGQYRMNTEAFF.

The sample holds a few counts of this clonotype. The rearrangement uses TRBV20-1 and TRBJ2-1, with D possibly matching TRBD1 (6 bases). CDR1 and CDR2 from the germline V gene are DFQATT and SNEGSKA (reference sequence). Trimming removed 0 bases from V and 0 bases from J, with 21 bases in between. The CDR3 sequence is 19 residues long. CDR3 in DNA: TGCAGTGCTAGAGATCCCAAACAGGGCTCTAAAATCTCCTACAATGAGCAGTTCTTC. Its translation is CSARDPKQGSKISYNEQFF.

This clonotype appeared a few times. V gene TRBV7-9 combines with J gene TRBJ1-1; D might be TRBD1 (6 bases). CDR3 length: 13 amino acids. Germline CDR1 SEHNR, CDR2 FQNEAQ (reference sequence). V lost 5 bases and J lost 6, with 13 bases in between. CDR3 bases: TGTGCCAGCAGCGTACTTCAGGGGTCTGAAGCTTTCTTT. Its translation: CASSVLQGSEAFF.

The count of this clonotype is one. The rearrangement links TRBV2 to TRBJ1-1, with D possibly being TRBD1 (5 bases). Trimming removed 7 bases at V and 4 bases at J, with 16 bases between. The germline V gene has CDR1 SNHLY and CDR2 FYNNEI. The length of the CDR3 is 14 residues. The CDR3 region has the DNA TGTGCCAGCAATAGGGACCGTATGAGCACTGAAGCTTTCTTT. This sequence encodes CASNRDRMSTEAFF.

This chain uses TRBV27 with TRBJ1-5; D is perhaps TRBD1 (6 bases). V shed 8 bases and J shed 6 bases, with 20 bases lying between them. CDR3 size: 15 residues. The germline V gene has CDR1 MNHEY and CDR2 SMNVEV (reference sequence). The CDR3 protein is CASGNLGGVGQPQHF. As DNA, the CDR3 is TGTGCCAGCGGAAACCTAGGGGGTGTAGGTCAGCCCCAGCATTTT.

This clonotype was picked up a small number of times. The CDR3 is CSAALAGGPPDTQYF. The CDR3 DNA reads as TGCAGTGCTGCGCTAGCGGGAGGGCCGCCAGATACGCAGTATTTT. V gene TRBV20-1 combines with J gene TRBJ2-3; TRBD2 matches at 12 bases. From germline, CDR1 is DFQATT and CDR2 SNEGSKA (reference sequence). The CDR3 totals 15 residues. J was trimmed by 4 bases and V by 5 bases; bases with no gene match: 7.